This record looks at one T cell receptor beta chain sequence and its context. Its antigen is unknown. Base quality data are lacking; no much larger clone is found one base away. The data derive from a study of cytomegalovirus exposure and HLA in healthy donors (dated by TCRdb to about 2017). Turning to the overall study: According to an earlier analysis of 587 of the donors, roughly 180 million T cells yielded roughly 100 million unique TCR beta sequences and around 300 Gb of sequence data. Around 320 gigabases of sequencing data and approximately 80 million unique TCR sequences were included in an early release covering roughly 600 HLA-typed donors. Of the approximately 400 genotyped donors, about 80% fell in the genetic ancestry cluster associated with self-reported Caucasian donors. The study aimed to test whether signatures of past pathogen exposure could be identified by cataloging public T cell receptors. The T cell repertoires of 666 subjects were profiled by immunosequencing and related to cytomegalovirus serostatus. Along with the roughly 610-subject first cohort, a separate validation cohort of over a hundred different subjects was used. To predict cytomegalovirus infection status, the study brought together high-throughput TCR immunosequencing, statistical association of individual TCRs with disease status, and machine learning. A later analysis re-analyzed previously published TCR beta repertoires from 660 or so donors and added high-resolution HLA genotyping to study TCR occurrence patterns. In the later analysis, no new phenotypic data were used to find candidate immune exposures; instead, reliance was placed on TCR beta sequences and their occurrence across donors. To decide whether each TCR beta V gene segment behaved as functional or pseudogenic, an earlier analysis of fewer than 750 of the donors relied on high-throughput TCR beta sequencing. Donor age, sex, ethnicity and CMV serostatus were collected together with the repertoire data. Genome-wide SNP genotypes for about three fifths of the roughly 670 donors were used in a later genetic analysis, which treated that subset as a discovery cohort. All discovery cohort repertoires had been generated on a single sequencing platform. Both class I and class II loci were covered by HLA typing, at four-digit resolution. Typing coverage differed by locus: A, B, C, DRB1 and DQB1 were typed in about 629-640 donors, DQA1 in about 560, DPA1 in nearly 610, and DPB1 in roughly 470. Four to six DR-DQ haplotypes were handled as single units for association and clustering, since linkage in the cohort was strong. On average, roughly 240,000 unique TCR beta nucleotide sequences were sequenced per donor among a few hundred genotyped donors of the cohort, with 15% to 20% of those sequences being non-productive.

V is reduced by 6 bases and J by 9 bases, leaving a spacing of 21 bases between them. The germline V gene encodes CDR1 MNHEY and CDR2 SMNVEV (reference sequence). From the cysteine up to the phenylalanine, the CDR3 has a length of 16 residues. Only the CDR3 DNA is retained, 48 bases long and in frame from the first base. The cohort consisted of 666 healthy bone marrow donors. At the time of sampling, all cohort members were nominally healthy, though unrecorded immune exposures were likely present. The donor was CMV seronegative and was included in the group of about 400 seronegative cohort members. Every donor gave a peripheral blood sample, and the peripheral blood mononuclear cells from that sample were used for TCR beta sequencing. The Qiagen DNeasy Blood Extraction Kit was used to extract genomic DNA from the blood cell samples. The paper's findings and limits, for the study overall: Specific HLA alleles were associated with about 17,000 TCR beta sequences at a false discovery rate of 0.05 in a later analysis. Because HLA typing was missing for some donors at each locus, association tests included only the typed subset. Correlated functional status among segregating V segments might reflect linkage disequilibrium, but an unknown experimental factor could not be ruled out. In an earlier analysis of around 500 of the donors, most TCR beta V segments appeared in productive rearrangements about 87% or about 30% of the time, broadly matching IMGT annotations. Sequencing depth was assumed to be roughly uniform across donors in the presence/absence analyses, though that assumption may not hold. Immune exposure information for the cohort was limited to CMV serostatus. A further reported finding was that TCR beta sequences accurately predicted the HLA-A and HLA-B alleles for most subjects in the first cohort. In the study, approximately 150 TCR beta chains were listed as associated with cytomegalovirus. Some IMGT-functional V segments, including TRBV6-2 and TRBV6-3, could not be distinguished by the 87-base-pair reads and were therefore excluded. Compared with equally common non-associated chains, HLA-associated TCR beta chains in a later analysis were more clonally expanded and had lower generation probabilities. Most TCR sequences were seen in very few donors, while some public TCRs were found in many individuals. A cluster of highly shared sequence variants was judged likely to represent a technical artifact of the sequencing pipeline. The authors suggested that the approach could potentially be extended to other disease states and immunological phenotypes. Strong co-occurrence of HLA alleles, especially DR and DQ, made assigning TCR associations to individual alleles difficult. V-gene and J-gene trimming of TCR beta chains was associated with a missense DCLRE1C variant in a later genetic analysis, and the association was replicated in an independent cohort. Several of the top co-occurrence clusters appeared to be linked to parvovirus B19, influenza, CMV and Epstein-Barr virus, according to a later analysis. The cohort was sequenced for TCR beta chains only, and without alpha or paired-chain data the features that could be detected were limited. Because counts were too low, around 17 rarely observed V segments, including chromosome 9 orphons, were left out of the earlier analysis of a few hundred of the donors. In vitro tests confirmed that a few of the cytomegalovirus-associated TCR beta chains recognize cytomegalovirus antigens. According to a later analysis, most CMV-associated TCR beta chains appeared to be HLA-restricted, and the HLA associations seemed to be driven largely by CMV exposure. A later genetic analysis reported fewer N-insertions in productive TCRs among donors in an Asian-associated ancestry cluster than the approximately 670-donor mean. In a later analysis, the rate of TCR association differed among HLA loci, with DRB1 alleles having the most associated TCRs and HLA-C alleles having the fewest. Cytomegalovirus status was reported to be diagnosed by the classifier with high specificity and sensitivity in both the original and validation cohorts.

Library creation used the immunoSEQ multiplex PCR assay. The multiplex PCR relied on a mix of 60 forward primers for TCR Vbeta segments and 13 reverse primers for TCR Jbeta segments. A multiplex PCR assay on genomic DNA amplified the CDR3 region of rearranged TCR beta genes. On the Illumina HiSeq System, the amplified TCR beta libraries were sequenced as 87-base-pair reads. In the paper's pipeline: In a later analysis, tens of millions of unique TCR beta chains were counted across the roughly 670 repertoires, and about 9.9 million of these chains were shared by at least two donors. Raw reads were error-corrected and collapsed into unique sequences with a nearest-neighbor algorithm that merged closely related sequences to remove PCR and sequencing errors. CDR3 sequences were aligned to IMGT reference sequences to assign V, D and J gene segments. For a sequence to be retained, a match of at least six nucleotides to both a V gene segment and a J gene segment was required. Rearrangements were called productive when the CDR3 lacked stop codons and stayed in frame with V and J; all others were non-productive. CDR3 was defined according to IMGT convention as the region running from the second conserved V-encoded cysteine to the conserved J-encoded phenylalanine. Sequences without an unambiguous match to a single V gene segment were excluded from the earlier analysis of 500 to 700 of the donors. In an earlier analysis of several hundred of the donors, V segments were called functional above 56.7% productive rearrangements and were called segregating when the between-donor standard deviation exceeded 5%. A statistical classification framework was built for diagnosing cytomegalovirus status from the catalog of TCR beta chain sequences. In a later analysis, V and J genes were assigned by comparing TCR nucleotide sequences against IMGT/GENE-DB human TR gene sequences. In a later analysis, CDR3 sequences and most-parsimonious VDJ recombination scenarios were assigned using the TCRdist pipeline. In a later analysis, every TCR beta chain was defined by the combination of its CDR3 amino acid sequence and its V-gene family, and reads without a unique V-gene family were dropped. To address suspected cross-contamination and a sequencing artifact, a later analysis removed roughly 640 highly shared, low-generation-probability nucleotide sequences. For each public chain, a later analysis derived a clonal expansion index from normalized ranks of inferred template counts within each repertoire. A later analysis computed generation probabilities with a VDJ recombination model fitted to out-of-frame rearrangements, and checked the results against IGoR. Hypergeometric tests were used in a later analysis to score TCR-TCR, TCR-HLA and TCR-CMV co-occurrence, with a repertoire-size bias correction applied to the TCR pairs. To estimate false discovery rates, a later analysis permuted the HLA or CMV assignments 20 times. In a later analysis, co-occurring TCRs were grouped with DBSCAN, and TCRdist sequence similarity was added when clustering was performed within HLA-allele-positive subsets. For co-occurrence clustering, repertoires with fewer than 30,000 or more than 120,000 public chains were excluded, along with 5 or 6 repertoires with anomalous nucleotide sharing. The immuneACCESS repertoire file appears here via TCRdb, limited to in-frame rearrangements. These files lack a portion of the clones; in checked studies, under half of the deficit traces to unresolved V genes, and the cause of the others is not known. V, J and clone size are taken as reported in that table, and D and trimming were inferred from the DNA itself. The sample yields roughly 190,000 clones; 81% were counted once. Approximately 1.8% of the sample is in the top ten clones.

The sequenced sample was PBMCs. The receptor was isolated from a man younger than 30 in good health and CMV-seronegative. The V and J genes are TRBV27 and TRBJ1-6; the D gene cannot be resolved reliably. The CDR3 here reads CASSFLQHWRISPLHF. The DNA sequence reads TGTGCCAGCAGCTTTCTTCAGCACTGGAGAATTTCACCCCTCCACTTT.